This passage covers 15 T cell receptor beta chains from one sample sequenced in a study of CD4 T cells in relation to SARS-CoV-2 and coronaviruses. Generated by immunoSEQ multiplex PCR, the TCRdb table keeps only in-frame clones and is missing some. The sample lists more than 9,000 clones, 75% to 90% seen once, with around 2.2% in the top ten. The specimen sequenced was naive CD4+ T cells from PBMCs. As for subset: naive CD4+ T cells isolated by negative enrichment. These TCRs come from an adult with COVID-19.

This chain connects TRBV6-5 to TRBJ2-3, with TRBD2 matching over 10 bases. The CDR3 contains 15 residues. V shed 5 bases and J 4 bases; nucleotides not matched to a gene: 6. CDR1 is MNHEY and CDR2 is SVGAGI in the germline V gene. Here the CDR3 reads CASSPAGGPSDTQYF. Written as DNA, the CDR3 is TGTGCCAGCAGTCCAGCGGGGGGGCCATCAGATACGCAGTATTTT.

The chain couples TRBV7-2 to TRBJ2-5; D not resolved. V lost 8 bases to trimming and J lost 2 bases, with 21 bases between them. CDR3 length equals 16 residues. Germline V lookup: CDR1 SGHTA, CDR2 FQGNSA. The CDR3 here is CASARDLLGVQETQYF. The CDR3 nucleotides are TGTGCCAGCGCCCGAGACCTTTTAGGCGTACAAGAGACCCAGTACTTC. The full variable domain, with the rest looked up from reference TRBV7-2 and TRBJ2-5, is GAGVSQSPSNKVTEKGKDVELRCDPISGHTALYWYRQSLGQGLEFLIYFQGNSAPDKSGLPSDRFSAERTGGSVSTLTIQRTQQEDSAVYLCASARDLLGVQETQYFGPGTRLLVL.

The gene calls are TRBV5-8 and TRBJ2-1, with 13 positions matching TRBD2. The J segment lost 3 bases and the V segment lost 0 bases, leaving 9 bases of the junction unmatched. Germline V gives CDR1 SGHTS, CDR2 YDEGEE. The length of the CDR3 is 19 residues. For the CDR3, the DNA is TGTGCCAGCAGCTTGGCTCGACTAGCGGGGGGTGTATTCTACAATGAGCAGTTCTTC. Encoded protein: CASSLARLAGGVFYNEQFF. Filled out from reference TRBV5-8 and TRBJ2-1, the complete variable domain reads EAGVTQSPTHLIKTRGQQATLRCSPISGHTSVYWYQQALGLGLQFLLWYDEGEERNRGNFPPRFSGRQFPNYSSELNVNALELEDSALYLCASSLARLAGGVFYNEQFFGPGTRLTVL.

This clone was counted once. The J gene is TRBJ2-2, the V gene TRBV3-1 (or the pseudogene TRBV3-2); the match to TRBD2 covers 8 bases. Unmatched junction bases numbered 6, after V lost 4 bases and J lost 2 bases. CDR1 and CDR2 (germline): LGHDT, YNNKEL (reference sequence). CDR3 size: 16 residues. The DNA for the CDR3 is TGTGCCAGCAGCCGAAAAACTAGCGGAAACACCGGGGAGCTGTTTTTT. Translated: CASSRKTSGNTGELFF.

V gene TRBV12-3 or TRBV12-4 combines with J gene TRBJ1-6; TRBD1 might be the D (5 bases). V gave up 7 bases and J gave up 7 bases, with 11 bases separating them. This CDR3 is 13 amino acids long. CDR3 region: CASKGVWNSPLHF. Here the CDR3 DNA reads TGTGCCAGCAAAGGGGTTTGGAATTCACCCCTCCACTTT.

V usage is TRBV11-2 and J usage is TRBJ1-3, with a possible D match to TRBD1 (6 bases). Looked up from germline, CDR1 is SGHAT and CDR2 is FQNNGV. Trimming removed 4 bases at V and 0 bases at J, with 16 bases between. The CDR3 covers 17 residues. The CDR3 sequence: CASSSRLGGLSGNTIYF. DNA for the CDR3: TGTGCCAGCAGCTCTCGGTTAGGGGGACTCTCTGGAAACACCATATATTTT.

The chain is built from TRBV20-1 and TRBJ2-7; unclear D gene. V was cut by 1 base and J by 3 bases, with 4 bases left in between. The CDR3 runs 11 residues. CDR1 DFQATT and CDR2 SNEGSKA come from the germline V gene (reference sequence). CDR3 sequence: CSARGHYEQYF. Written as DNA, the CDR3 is TGCAGTGCTAGAGGGCACTACGAGCAGTACTTC.

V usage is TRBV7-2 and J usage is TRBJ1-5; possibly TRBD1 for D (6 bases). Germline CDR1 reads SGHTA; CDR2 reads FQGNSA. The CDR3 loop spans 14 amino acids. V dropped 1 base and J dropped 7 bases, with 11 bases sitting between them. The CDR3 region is CASSLVFGGQPQHF. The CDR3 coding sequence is TGTGCCAGCAGCTTAGTATTTGGGGGCCAGCCCCAGCATTTT.

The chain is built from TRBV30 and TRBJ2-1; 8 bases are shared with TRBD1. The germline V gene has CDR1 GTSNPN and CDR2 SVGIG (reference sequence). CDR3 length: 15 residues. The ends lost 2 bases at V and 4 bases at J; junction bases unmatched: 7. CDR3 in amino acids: CAWSTSRQGYNEQFF. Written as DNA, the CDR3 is TGTGCCTGGAGTACCTCCAGACAGGGGTACAATGAGCAGTTCTTC.

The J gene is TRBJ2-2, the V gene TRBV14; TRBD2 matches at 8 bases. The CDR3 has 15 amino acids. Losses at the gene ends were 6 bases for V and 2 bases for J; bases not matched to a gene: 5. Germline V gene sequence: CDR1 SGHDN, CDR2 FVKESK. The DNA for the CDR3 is TGTGCCAGCAGGGGAGCGGGGGCCAACACCGGGGAGCTGTTTTTT. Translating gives CASRGAGANTGELFF.

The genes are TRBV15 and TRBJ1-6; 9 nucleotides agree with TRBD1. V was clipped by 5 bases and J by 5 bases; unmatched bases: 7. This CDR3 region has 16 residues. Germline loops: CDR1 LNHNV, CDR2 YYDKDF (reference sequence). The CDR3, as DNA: TGTGCCACCAGCGATGGGACAGGGATCAATAATTCACCCCTCCACTTT. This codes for CATSDGTGINNSPLHF.

The CDR3 nucleotides are TGTGCCAGCAGTTTCACACCGGGACAGTCCTACAATGAGCAGTTCTTC. Translation: CASSFTPGQSYNEQFF. V is TRBV27 and J is TRBJ2-1; TRBD1 agrees at 7 bases. The CDR3 contains 16 residues. CDR1 and CDR2 from the germline V gene are MNHEY and SMNVEV (reference sequence). With 3 bases clipped from V and 1 base from J, the junction kept 6 bases outside the gene matches.

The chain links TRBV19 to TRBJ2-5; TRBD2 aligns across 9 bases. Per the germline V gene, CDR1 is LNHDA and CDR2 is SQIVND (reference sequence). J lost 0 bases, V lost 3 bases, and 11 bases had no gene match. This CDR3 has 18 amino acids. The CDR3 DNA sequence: TGTGCCAGTAGTATCCCTGGACTGCGGGGGGGAAACCAAGAGACCCAGTACTTC. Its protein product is CASSIPGLRGGNQETQYF. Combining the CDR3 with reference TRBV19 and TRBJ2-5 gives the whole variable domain DGGITQSPKYLFRKEGQNVTLSCEQNLNHDAMYWYRQDPGQGLRLIYYSQIVNDFQKGDIAEGYSVSREKKESFPLTVTSAQKNPTAFYLCASSIPGLRGGNQETQYFGPGTRLLVL.

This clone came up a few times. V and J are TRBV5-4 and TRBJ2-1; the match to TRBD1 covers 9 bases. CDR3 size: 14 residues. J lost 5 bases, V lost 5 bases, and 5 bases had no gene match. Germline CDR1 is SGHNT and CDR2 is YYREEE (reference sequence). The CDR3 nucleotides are TGTGCCAGCAGGAGCGGGGACAGGGACAATGAGCAGTTCTTC. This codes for CASRSGDRDNEQFF.

This CDR3 is CASSLNRDEQFF. DNA of the CDR3: TGTGCCAGCAGTTTAAACAGGGATGAGCAGTTCTTC. V gene TRBV12-3 or TRBV12-4 combines with J gene TRBJ2-1, with D possibly being TRBD1 (6 bases). This CDR3 contains 12 residues. Trimming removed 2 bases from V and 8 bases from J, with 7 bases in between.